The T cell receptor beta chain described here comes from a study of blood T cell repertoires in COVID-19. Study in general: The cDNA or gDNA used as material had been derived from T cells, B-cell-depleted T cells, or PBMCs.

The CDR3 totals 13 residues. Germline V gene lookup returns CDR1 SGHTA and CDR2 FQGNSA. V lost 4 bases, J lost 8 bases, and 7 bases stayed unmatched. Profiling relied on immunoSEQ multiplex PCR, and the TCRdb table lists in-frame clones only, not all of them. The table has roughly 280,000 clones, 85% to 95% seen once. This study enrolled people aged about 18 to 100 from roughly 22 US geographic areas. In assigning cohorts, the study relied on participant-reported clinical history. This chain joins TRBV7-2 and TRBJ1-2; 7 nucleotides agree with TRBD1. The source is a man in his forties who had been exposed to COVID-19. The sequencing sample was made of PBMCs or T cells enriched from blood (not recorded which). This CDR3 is CASSSDRIGGYTF. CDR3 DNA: TGTGCCAGCAGCTCGGACAGGATAGGGGGCTACACCTTC.